This TCR beta chain was recorded in a study of T cell responses to AZD1222 COVID-19 vaccine. Turning to this clone: Its antigen is not known. Its ends do not fully match the called genes, so a read error is possible.

The protocol was immunoSEQ multiplex PCR, while the TCRdb copy is restricted to in-frame clones and leaves out a portion. Of approximately 18,000 clones in the sample, more than 70% were seen once. The CDR3 totals 14 residues. Germline values: CDR1 SSHAT, CDR2 FNYEAQ (reference sequence). Notes on the study in general: Spike-specific TCR depth and breadth grew after two AZD1222 doses. It should be noted that donors were predominantly white British and more often female, and clonal diversity was possibly underestimated. Repertoire sampling was restricted to post-peak T cell response timepoints. The study found vaccine-associated CD4 TCRs spanning spike, dominant at 160-218 and 743-854.

The chain recombines TRBV7-7 with TRBJ2-5; 12 nucleotides line up with TRBD2. Source: peripheral blood, taken 28 days after the second AZD1222 dose. The clonotype originates from an adult who received the AZD1222 COVID-19 vaccine. The CDR3 DNA reads TGTGCTAGCAGCTTAACTAGCGGGAGGGAGACCCAGTACTTC. Translation gives CASSLTSGRETQYF.